The 20 T cell receptor beta chains below were found in one sample sequenced in a study of blood T cell repertoires in COVID-19. Method: immunoSEQ multiplex PCR; TCRdb's copy keeps in-frame clones and lacks some. This sample yields about 270,000 clones, of which 75% to 90% are seen a single time; under 2.5% belongs to the top ten. The sample taken for sequencing was PBMCs or T cells enriched from blood (not recorded which). These receptors originate from a woman aged 18 to 35 who had recovered from COVID-19.

The chain couples TRBV6-5 to TRBJ1-2, with TRBD1 as a possible D gene (5 bases). Per germline, CDR1 MNHEY and CDR2 SVGAGI. Trimming took 6 bases from V and 4 from J, leaving 12 bases between them. This CDR3 spans 13 amino acids. CDR3 coding DNA: TGTGCCAGCAGCAGGGATGCAGGCTATGGCTACACCTTC. As protein: CASSRDAGYGYTF.

The J gene is TRBJ1-2, the V gene TRBV19; TRBD1 might be the D (5 bases). The CDR3 contains 14 residues. Germline values: CDR1 LNHDA, CDR2 SQIVND (reference sequence). CDR3 protein: CASKELRDGYGYTF. The DNA for the CDR3 is TGTGCTTCAAAAGAACTCAGGGATGGGTATGGCTACACCTTC.

This clone was seen a single time. CDR3 residues: CSATGAATNEKLFF. CDR3 bases: TGCAGCGCCACAGGGGCAGCAACTAATGAAAAACTGTTTTTT. V usage is TRBV29-1 and J usage is TRBJ1-4, with 7 bases aligning to TRBD1. The germline V gene has CDR1 SQVTM and CDR2 ANQGSEA. Trimming cost V 7 bases and J 0 bases; bases outside gene matches: 5. This CDR3 is 14 amino acids long.

Concerning this clone itself: The same CDR3 also results from other DNA sequences found in this sample. V and J are TRBV9 and TRBJ1-1; 10 bases map to TRBD1. The V gene's germline CDR1 is SGDLS and CDR2 YYNGEE. The V and J ends lost 5 bases and 1 base, in that order; junction bases with no gene match: 2. The CDR3 is 14 amino acids. As DNA, the CDR3 is TGTGCCAGCAGTGGACAGGGGGGGAACACTGAAGCTTTCTTT. Protein product: CASSGQGGNTEAFF.

V and J are TRBV15 and TRBJ1-5, with a weak D call TRBD1 (5 bases). The germline V gene encodes CDR1 LNHNV and CDR2 YYDKDF (reference sequence). V was cut by 1 base and J by 6 bases, with 16 bases left in between. The CDR3 length is 16 residues. The CDR3 reads CATSRARQGARQPQHF. The CDR3, as DNA: TGTGCCACCAGCAGAGCCCGCCAAGGGGCACGTCAGCCCCAGCATTTT.

V gene TRBV30 combines with J gene TRBJ1-1; possible D gene TRBD1, 5 bases. Germline V lookup: CDR1 GTSNPN, CDR2 SVGIG (reference sequence). The CDR3 covers 13 residues. The ends were cut back, 3 bases at V and 3 bases at J, with 11 bases in the middle. The CDR3 nucleotides are TGTGCCTGGAGGCGGGGAGGGGACACTGAAGCTTTCTTT. Translation gives CAWRRGGDTEAFF.

The CDR3 sequence is CASNRPGVNEQFF. The CDR3 nucleotides are TGTGCCAGCAATCGACCGGGGGTGAATGAGCAGTTCTTC. This sequence joins TRBV12-3 or TRBV12-4 and TRBJ2-1; D perhaps matches TRBD2 (6 bases). CDR3 length: 13 amino acids. Trimming shortened V by 7 bases and J by 7 bases, and 14 bases separated the two germline ends.

The chain couples TRBV28 to TRBJ1-6; no reliable D call. Trimming took off 3 bases at V and 0 bases at J, with 12 bases between the two ends. The CDR3 totals 17 residues. Germline assignment: CDR1 MDHEN and CDR2 SYDVKM. CDR3 loop: CASSFLMRSSYNSPLHF. CDR3 nucleotide sequence: TGTGCCAGCAGTTTCCTTATGAGAAGCTCCTATAATTCACCCCTCCACTTT.

This clone was recorded a few times. V and J are TRBV19 and TRBJ1-5; no clear D. Germline CDR1 and CDR2: LNHDA and SQIVND (reference sequence). The CDR3 extends over 14 amino acids. Trimming removed 1 base from V and 3 bases from J, with 7 bases in between. The DNA for the CDR3 is TGTGCCAGTAGTATAGGAGCCTACAATCAGCCCCAGCATTTT. Its protein is CASSIGAYNQPQHF. Complete variable domain (other parts from reference TRBV19 and TRBJ1-5): DGGITQSPKYLFRKEGQNVTLSCEQNLNHDAMYWYRQDPGQGLRLIYYSQIVNDFQKGDIAEGYSVSREKKESFPLTVTSAQKNPTAFYLCASSIGAYNQPQHFGDGTRLSIL.

CDR3 loop: CASSQVPTPEGALGYTF. The CDR3 nucleotides read TGCGCCAGCAGCCAAGTCCCTACCCCCGAGGGGGCGCTTGGCTACACCTTC. The rearrangement links TRBV4-1 to TRBJ1-2, with 7 bases that match TRBD1. The V gene's germline CDR1 is MGHRA and CDR2 YSYEKL. After removal of 1 base from V and 7 bases from J, the junction contained 15 bases not matched to a gene. The CDR3 is 17 amino acids.

J is TRBJ2-7 and V is TRBV6-5; weak D call: TRBD1 (6 bases). Trimming removed 4 bases from V and 0 bases from J, with 16 bases in between. CDR3 size: 16 residues. Germline V gene data show CDR1 as MNHEY and CDR2 as SVGAGI. The chain's CDR3 is CASSSYRDLNSYEQYF. CDR3 sequence (DNA): TGTGCCAGCAGTTCCTACAGGGACCTTAACTCCTACGAGCAGTACTTC.

The chain joins TRBV6-5 to TRBJ1-6, with 8 bases lining up with TRBD1. This CDR3 region has 15 residues. CDR1 is MNHEY and CDR2 is SVGAGI in the germline V gene. V shed 6 bases, J shed 10 bases, and the junction held 11 bases outside the gene matches. CDR3 sequence (DNA): TGTGCCAGCAGCCTAGGGACAGGCGGACGGTCACCCCTCCACTTT. This gives the protein CASSLGTGGRSPLHF.

The rearrangement links TRBV7-3 to TRBJ2-3; 8 bases line up with TRBD2. Germline trimming cut 0 bases from V and 1 base from J; bases unmatched to any gene: 9. Germline values: CDR1 SGHTA, CDR2 FQGTGA. This CDR3 is 18 amino acids long. CDR3 sequence: CASSLTSGALSGTDTQYF. The DNA for the CDR3 is TGTGCCAGCAGCTTAACTAGCGGGGCGTTAAGTGGCACAGATACGCAGTATTTT. Based on the CDR3 plus reference TRBV7-3 and TRBJ2-3, the full variable domain is GAGVSQTPSNKVTEKGKYVELRCDPISGHTALYWYRQSLGQGPEFLIYFQGTGAADDSGLPNDRFFAVRPEGSVSTLKIQRTERGDSAVYLCASSLTSGALSGTDTQYFGPGTRLTVL.

The chain employs TRBV5-1 and TRBJ2-1, with D possibly being TRBD2 (6 bases). V shed 4 bases and J shed 4 bases, with 15 bases lying between them. The CDR3 extends over 15 amino acids. In germline, CDR1 is SGHRS, CDR2 YFSETQ. The DNA of the CDR3 is TGCGCCAGCAGCCAAGGGGACTTTCTATACAATGAGCAGTTCTTC. Its protein product is CASSQGDFLYNEQFF.

The gene calls are TRBV28 and TRBJ2-5; 7 nucleotides align to TRBD2. CDR1 MDHEN and CDR2 SYDVKM come from the germline V gene. The V gene end was trimmed by 1 base and the J gene end by 5 bases; junction bases not matched to a gene: 10. The CDR3 extends over 16 amino acids. Here the CDR3 DNA reads TGTGCCAGCAGTTTATCTCTGAGCGGGGTAGGGGAGACCCAGTACTTC. This translates into CASSLSLSGVGETQYF.

This clone was recorded only once. The genes are TRBV30 and TRBJ2-3, with D possibly being TRBD2 (7 bases). Trimming stripped 2 bases from V and 5 bases from J, with 14 bases between. Germline V lookup: CDR1 GTSNPN, CDR2 SVGIG (reference sequence). The CDR3 consists of 14 residues. CDR3 residues: CAWSIGGGIDTQYF. CDR3 bases: TGTGCCTGGAGTATAGGGGGGGGTATAGATACGCAGTATTTT.

Notes on this clone: Other DNA sequences in this sample translate to the same CDR3. This chain links TRBV7-3 with TRBJ1-1; D is unclear. V lost 2 bases, J lost 0 bases, and 4 bases lay in between. CDR1 SGHTA and CDR2 FQGTGA come from the germline V gene. The CDR3 loop spans 13 amino acids. This chain's CDR3 is CASSLSVNTEAFF. CDR3 bases: TGTGCCAGCAGCTTATCGGTGAACACTGAAGCTTTCTTT.

V is TRBV15 and J is TRBJ1-6; D perhaps matches TRBD1 (6 bases). Germline CDR1 LNHNV, CDR2 YYDKDF (reference sequence). Trimming took 5 bases from V and 10 from J, leaving 15 bases between them. The CDR3 loop spans 14 amino acids. The CDR3 is CATSLHRVGSPLHF. In nucleotides, the CDR3 is TGTGCCACCAGCTTGCACAGGGTAGGGTCACCCCTCCACTTT.

The V call is TRBV28, the J call TRBJ1-3; TRBD1 agrees at 8 bases. Germline values: CDR1 MDHEN, CDR2 SYDVKM. V trimming: 2 bases; J trimming: 1 base; junction bases outside the gene matches: 7. The CDR3 has 17 residues. CDR3 region: CASSLPPGGGSGNTIYF. In DNA form, the CDR3 reads TGTGCCAGCAGTTTACCACCAGGGGGCGGGTCTGGAAACACCATATATTTT.

V usage is TRBV28 and J usage is TRBJ1-2, with TRBD1 as a possible D gene (5 bases). V lost 6 bases, J lost 2 bases, and 19 bases lay in between. Germline CDR1 MDHEN, CDR2 SYDVKM. The CDR3 is made up of 16 amino acids. In DNA form, the CDR3 reads TGTGCCAGCAGGGTTCCCGGGCCAGGGTCCAACTATGGCTACACCTTC. Translated: CASRVPGPGSNYGYTF.